What follows are 28 T cell receptor beta chains derived from one specimen sequenced in a study of immune heterogeneity within non-small cell lung tumors. Multiplex PCR relied on 32 V and 13 J primers to amplify TCR beta CDR3. Via MiXCR, TCRdb re-called the multiplex PCR reads, giving one row per CDR3 protein. The sample records 10,000 to 13,000 distinct CDR3 sequences, less than 30% being singletons. For each sample, template was approximately 640 ng of bulk tumor genomic DNA. Surgery yielded several widely spaced biopsies per primary tumor. The patients were newly diagnosed with non-small cell lung cancer, had not been treated, and had curative surgery. Source material: lung tumor tissue. These receptor sequences come from a woman aged 55 to 70 with non-small cell lung cancer.

V gene TRBV28 combines with J gene TRBJ2-3; 8 bases align to TRBD1. Germline CDR1 is MDHEN and CDR2 is SYDVKM. J gave up 4 bases and V 5 bases, and 5 bases lay outside the gene matches. The CDR3 contains 14 residues. CDR3 sequence reads: CASSLQGGPDTQYF. CDR3 in DNA: TGTGCCAGCAGTCTACAGGGGGGCCCAGATACGCAGTATTTT.

This clonotype was seen ten or more times. This chain links TRBV28 with TRBJ2-5; 7 nucleotides align to TRBD2. V lost 9 bases to trimming and J lost 1 base; unmatched junction nucleotides: 8. This CDR3 is 14 amino acids long. CDR1 and CDR2 from the germline V gene are MDHEN and SYDVKM. The CDR3 reads CASTTGLIQETQYF. The CDR3 DNA reads as TGTGCCAGTACGACGGGACTAATCCAAGAGACCCAGTACTTC.

This chain connects TRBV5-4 to TRBJ2-7; perhaps D is TRBD1 or TRBD2 (6 bases each). The CDR3 has 15 residues. With 3 bases removed from V and 0 bases from J, the gap between germline ends came to 13 bases. Germline loops: CDR1 SGHNT, CDR2 YYREEE (reference sequence). The CDR3 loop reads CASSWGAPSSYEQYF. In nucleotides, the CDR3 is TGTGCCAGCAGCTGGGGGGCTCCAAGCTCCTACGAGCAGTACTTC.

By frequency in the sample, this clonotype is medium-sized. The rearrangement links TRBV6-5 to TRBJ2-1; D might be TRBD1 or TRBD2, each matching 5 bases. V was shortened by 1 base and J by 8 bases, with 12 bases between the two germline ends. This CDR3 spans 14 amino acids. Germline V gives CDR1 MNHEY, CDR2 SVGAGI. In DNA, the CDR3 is TGTGCCAGCAGTTACTGGGGGAAGGTGGATGAGCAGTTCTTC. It codes for CASSYWGKVDEQFF.

The genes are TRBV5-5 and TRBJ2-7, with 14 nucleotides matching TRBD2. Germline loops: CDR1 SGHKS, CDR2 YYEKEE (reference sequence). Trimming took 0 bases from V and 4 from J; bases not matched to a gene: 3. CDR3 size: 16 residues. This CDR3 is CASSLVGTSGSYEQYF. The CDR3 DNA follows: TGTGCCAGCAGCTTGGTAGGGACTAGCGGGAGTTACGAGCAGTACTTC.

The table lists this clonotype with many counts. The chain has TRBV28 and TRBJ2-2, with 7 bases fitting TRBD2. The V gene's germline CDR1 is MDHEN and CDR2 SYDVKM. The CDR3 length is 16 residues. With 3 bases clipped from V and 5 bases from J, the junction kept 9 bases outside the gene matches. This chain's CDR3 is CASSFFGRERTGELFF. CDR3 sequence (DNA): TGTGCCAGCAGTTTTTTCGGGCGGGAGAGGACCGGGGAGCTGTTTTTT. Based on the CDR3 plus reference TRBV28 and TRBJ2-2, the full variable domain is DVKVTQSSRYLVKRTGEKVFLECVQDMDHENMFWYRQDPGLGLRLIYFSYDVKMKEKGDIPEGYSVSREKKERFSLILESASTNQTSMYLCASSFFGRERTGELFFGEGSRLTVL.

This clonotype has more than one count but fewer than ten. The chain joins TRBV5-1 to TRBJ2-5; 7 nucleotides align to TRBD2. The CDR3 spans 16 residues. V gave up 5 bases and J gave up 4 bases; unmatched junction bases: 14. CDR1 and CDR2 (germline): SGHRS, YFSETQ. CDR3 sequence: CASSIRSGTGGETQYF. The CDR3 nucleotides are TGCGCCAGCAGTATTAGAAGCGGGACGGGGGGAGAGACCCAGTACTTC.

This clonotype is medium-sized. The gene calls are TRBV20-1 and TRBJ1-1, with 8 bases lining up with TRBD1. V shed 7 bases, J shed 0 bases, and the junction held 7 bases outside the gene matches. CDR3 length: 14 residues. Germline CDR1 and CDR2: DFQATT and SNEGSKA (reference sequence). CDR3 sequence reads: CSVGQDHMNTEAFF. The CDR3 bases are TGCAGTGTGGGACAGGACCACATGAACACTGAAGCTTTCTTT.

This clonotype occurred many times. J is TRBJ1-4 and V is TRBV14; no definite D call. CDR3 size: 14 residues. CDR1 is SGHDN and CDR2 is FVKESK in the germline V gene. V lost 3 bases to trimming and J lost 3 bases, with 8 bases between them. This CDR3 is CASSQGFANEKLFF. Written as DNA, the CDR3 is TGTGCCAGCAGCCAGGGGTTTGCTAATGAAAAACTGTTTTTT.

V usage is TRBV12-3 or TRBV12-4 and J usage is TRBJ1-1, with D perhaps TRBD1 (5 bases). This CDR3 has 13 amino acids. V was clipped by 1 base and J by 2 bases, with 5 bases between them. The CDR3 spells CASSLGGNTEAFF. CDR3 coding DNA: TGTGCCAGCAGTTTAGGGGGCAACACTGAAGCTTTCTTT.

This clonotype was detected a few times. This may arise from a read error, as a much more abundant clone is one base away. V usage is TRBV7-8 and J usage is TRBJ2-1, with D possibly being TRBD2 (7 bases). Germline loops: CDR1 SGHVS, CDR2 FQNEAQ. The length of the CDR3 is 15 residues. The V end lost 5 bases, the J end lost 4 bases, and 15 bases lay between the germline ends. The CDR3 DNA reads as TGTGCCAGCAGCCGGGGGGCGGGAGTTTACAATGAGCAGTTCTTC. Protein product: CASSRGAGVYNEQFF.

This clonotype was counted at least ten times. The V gene is TRBV6-1, the J gene TRBJ2-7; D is ambiguous. There are 16 residues in the CDR3. Germline V CDR1 and CDR2: MNHNS, SASEGT. Trimming took 3 bases from V and 2 from J, leaving 17 bases between them. The DNA for the CDR3 is TGTGCCAGCAGTGACATTCTTGGGGATCCTACCTACGAGCAGTACTTC. This codes for CASSDILGDPTYEQYF.

This rearrangement joins TRBV6-2 or TRBV6-3 to TRBJ1-1; TRBD1 is a possible D gene (5 bases). The germline V and J ends were trimmed by 7 bases and 8 bases, with 17 bases remaining between them. This CDR3 has 13 amino acids. Germline CDR1 and CDR2: MNHEY and SVGEGT. CDR3 region: CASNPITGAEAFF. In DNA, the CDR3 is TGTGCCAGCAACCCTATAACAGGCGCCGAAGCTTTCTTT.

This clonotype was seen at least ten times. The CDR3 coding sequence is TGTGCCAGCAGCACCCGGGAGGGCCTAGTCCATGAGCAGTTCTTC. This translates into CASSTREGLVHEQFF. V usage is TRBV28 and J usage is TRBJ2-1, with 8 bases matching TRBD2. Trimming removed 6 bases from V and 8 bases from J; junction bases left unmatched: 12. Germline V gene data show CDR1 as MDHEN and CDR2 as SYDVKM. The CDR3 runs to 15 residues.

This clonotype occurred once. The chain has TRBV6-9 and TRBJ1-1; D ambiguous. From germline, CDR1 is MNHGY and CDR2 SVAAGI. V was clipped by 4 bases and J by 0 bases, with 9 bases between them. There are 14 residues in the CDR3. The CDR3 nucleotides are TGTGCCAGCAGTTTTTACGTCATGAACACTGAAGCTTTCTTT. It codes for CASSFYVMNTEAFF.

This clonotype was observed a handful of times. This chain joins TRBV28 and TRBJ2-1, with D perhaps TRBD1 or TRBD2 (5 bases each). Germline CDR1 and CDR2: MDHEN and SYDVKM. V shed 5 bases and J shed 0 bases, with 23 bases lying between them. The CDR3 loop spans 19 amino acids. CDR3 sequence reads: CASSPGGWGRSSSYNEQFF. CDR3 DNA sequence: TGTGCCAGCAGTCCGGGCGGGTGGGGCCGATCTAGCTCCTACAATGAGCAGTTCTTC.

V gene TRBV10-3 combines with J gene TRBJ1-1; no clear D. The ends were cut back, 3 bases at V and 4 bases at J, with 6 bases in the middle. Germline lookup yields CDR1 ENHRY and CDR2 SYGVKD. The CDR3 has 12 amino acids. As DNA, the CDR3 is TGTGCCATCAGTGAAATTCTCACTGAAGCTTTCTTT. Residues: CAISEILTEAFF.

Judged by abundance, this clonotype is medium-sized. The J gene is TRBJ2-7, the V gene TRBV6-2 or TRBV6-3; D ambiguous. The CDR3 spans 12 residues. The germline V and J ends were trimmed by 0 bases and 8 bases, with 8 bases remaining between them. The germline V gene encodes CDR1 MNHEY and CDR2 SVGEGT. The chain's CDR3 is CASSYSTGKQYF. The CDR3 DNA reads TGTGCCAGCAGTTACTCGACGGGCAAGCAGTACTTC.

This clonotype showed up just once. The chain links TRBV14 to TRBJ2-7; 7 bases line up with TRBD1. The CDR3 consists of 23 residues. The trim removed 0 bases at V and 0 bases at J, leaving 26 bases unmatched. The germline gives CDR1 SGHDN, CDR2 FVKESK. CDR3 coding DNA: TGTGCCAGCAGCCAAGACACCTCCTCCGGGACAGTAAGATCGGGCCGATACTCCTACGAGCAGTACTTC. Amino acid sequence: CASSQDTSSGTVRSGRYSYEQYF.

A note on this clonotype: Given a much more abundant clone one base away, this may be a read error. The chain links TRBV30 to TRBJ1-5; a weak D match, TRBD1 (6 bases). CDR1 GTSNPN and CDR2 SVGIG come from the germline V gene (reference sequence). V lost 0 bases and J 2 bases, leaving 17 bases between the germline ends. The CDR3 is 17 amino acids. This CDR3 reads CAWSVPWGGAGNQPQHF. CDR3 coding DNA: TGTGCCTGGAGTGTCCCCTGGGGGGGCGCCGGCAATCAGCCCCAGCATTTT. The full variable domain, completed using reference TRBV30 and TRBJ1-5, is SQTIHQWPATLVQPVGSPLSLECTVEGTSNPNLYWYRQAAGRGLQLLFYSVGIGQISSEVPQNLSASRPQDRQFILSSKKLLLSDSGFYLCAWSVPWGGAGNQPQHFGDGTRLSIL.

There are many counts of this clonotype. The rearrangement uses TRBV7-8 and TRBJ1-4; 7 bases are shared with TRBD1. This CDR3 is 14 amino acids long. Germline V CDR1 and CDR2: SGHVS, FQNEAQ. Trimming took 5 bases from V and 7 from J; bases not matched to a gene: 7. CDR3 sequence reads: CASSPGGQGEKLFF. In DNA, the CDR3 is TGTGCCAGCAGCCCAGGGGGGCAGGGTGAAAAACTGTTTTTT.

J is TRBJ2-7 and V is TRBV7-2, with TRBD2 matching 7 bases. CDR1 and CDR2 (germline): SGHTA, FQGNSA. With V trimmed by 6 bases and J by 2 bases, 7 bases remained unmatched. The length of the CDR3 is 14 residues. Here the CDR3 reads CASSKGTKTYEQYF. The DNA for the CDR3 is TGTGCCAGCAGTAAGGGGACTAAAACCTACGAGCAGTACTTC.

There are many counts of this clonotype. The rearrangement uses TRBV5-1 and TRBJ1-3, with D perhaps TRBD1 (5 bases). V lost 0 bases, J lost 0 bases, and 7 bases lay in between. This CDR3 is 15 amino acids long. The germline gives CDR1 SGHRS, CDR2 YFSETQ. CDR3 coding DNA: TGCGCCAGCAGCTTGGGACAGTCCTCTGGAAACACCATATATTTT. Protein product: CASSLGQSSGNTIYF.

This clonotype was seen repeatedly, ten times or more. This sequence joins TRBV24-1 and TRBJ2-3; 10 nucleotides line up with TRBD1. The CDR3 consists of 17 residues. J gave up 4 bases and V 4 bases, and 10 bases lay outside the gene matches. Germline V gives CDR1 KGHDR, CDR2 SFDVKD. In nucleotides, the CDR3 is TGTGCCACCAGTGACCCCTTTCCGGGACAGGGGTCAGATACGCAGTATTTT. Amino acids: CATSDPFPGQGSDTQYF.

This chain joins TRBV9 and TRBJ2-1; possibly TRBD1 for D (6 bases). CDR1 and CDR2 (germline): SGDLS, YYNGEE. V gave up 4 bases and J gave up 9 bases, with 11 bases separating them. This CDR3 has 12 residues. The CDR3 sequence: CASSQRRGEQFF. The CDR3 DNA follows: TGTGCCAGCAGCCAGCGCAGGGGTGAGCAGTTCTTC.

In this sample, this clonotype is medium-sized. This chain links TRBV28 with TRBJ2-1; D possibly corresponds to TRBD2 (5 bases). From germline, CDR1 is MDHEN and CDR2 SYDVKM. The CDR3 loop spans 15 amino acids. Trimming left V 4 bases short and J 3 bases short, with 13 bases between. The CDR3 protein is CASSSGLNNYNEQFF. In DNA, the CDR3 is TGTGCCAGCAGTTCCGGACTCAACAACTACAATGAGCAGTTCTTC.

Within the sample, this clonotype is medium-sized. The J gene is TRBJ1-5, the V gene TRBV12-3 or TRBV12-4, with D possibly matching TRBD1 (5 bases). The V gene lost 5 bases and the J gene lost 7 bases, with 12 bases spanning the gap. The length of the CDR3 is 13 residues. CDR3 nucleotides: TGTGCCAGCAGTCTTGGGGACCGACAGCCCCAGCATTTT. Translating gives CASSLGDRQPQHF.

This clonotype counts as medium-sized (0.01 to 0.1%). The gene calls are TRBV12-3 or TRBV12-4 and TRBJ2-7; D unclear. This CDR3 has 12 amino acids. The V end was cut by 3 bases, the J end by 7 bases, with 10 bases between. Here the CDR3 reads CASSFGSGEQYF. The CDR3 nucleotides are TGTGCCAGCAGTTTTGGGTCTGGAGAGCAGTACTTC.